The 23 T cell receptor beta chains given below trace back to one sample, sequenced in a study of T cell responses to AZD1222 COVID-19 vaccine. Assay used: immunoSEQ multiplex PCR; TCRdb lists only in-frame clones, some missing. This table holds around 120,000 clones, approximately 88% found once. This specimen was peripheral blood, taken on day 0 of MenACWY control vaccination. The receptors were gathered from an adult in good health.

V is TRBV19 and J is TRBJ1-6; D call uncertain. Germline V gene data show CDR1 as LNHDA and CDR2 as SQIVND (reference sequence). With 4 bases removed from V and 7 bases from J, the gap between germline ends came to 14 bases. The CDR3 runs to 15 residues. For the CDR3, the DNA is TGTGCCAGTAGTACACTTTCGACTGGGAATTCACCCCTCCACTTT. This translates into CASSTLSTGNSPLHF.

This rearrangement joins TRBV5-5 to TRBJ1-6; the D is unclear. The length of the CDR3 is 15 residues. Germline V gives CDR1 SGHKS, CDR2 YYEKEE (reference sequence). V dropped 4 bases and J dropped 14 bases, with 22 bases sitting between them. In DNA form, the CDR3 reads TGTGCCAGCAGCCGGAGGCCATCCACGGGAGAGGCCCTCCACTTT. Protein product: CASSRRPSTGEALHF.

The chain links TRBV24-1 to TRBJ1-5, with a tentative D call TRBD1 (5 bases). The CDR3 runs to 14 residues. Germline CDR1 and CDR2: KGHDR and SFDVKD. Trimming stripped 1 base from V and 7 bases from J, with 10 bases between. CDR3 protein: CATSDFGGYQPQHF. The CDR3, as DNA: TGTGCCACCAGTGATTTTGGGGGGTACCAGCCCCAGCATTTT.

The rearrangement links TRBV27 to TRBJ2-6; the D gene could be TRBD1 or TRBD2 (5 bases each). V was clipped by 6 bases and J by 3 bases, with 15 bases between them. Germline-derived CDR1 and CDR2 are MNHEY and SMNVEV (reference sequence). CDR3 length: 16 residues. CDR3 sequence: CASRTGWGSGANVLTF. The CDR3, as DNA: TGTGCCAGCAGGACGGGCTGGGGGAGTGGGGCCAACGTCCTGACTTTC.

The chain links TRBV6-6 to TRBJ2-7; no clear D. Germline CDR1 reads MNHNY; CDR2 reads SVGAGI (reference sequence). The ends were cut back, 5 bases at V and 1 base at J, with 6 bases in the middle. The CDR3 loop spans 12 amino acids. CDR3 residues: CASSNPSYEQYF. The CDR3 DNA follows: TGTGCCAGCAGTAACCCTTCCTACGAGCAGTACTTC.

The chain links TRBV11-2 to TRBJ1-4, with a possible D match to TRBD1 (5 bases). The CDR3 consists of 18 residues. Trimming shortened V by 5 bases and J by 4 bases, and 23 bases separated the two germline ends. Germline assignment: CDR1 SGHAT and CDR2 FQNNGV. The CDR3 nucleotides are TGTGCCAGCAGCCCAAACGGACTGAGGGGTCGGGATAATGAAAAACTGTTTTTT. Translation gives CASSPNGLRGRDNEKLFF.

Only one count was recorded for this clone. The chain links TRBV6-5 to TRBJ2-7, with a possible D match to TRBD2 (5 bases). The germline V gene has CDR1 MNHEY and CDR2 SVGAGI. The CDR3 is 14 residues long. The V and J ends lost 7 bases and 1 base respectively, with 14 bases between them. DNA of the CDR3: TGTGCCAGCATTGGGCTAGCACCTTCCTACGAGCAGTACTTC. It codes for CASIGLAPSYEQYF.

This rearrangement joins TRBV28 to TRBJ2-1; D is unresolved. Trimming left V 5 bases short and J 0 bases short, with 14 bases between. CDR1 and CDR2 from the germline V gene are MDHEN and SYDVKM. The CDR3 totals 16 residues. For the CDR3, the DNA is TGTGCCAGCAGTGGCCTAGGACCGAGCTCCTACAATGAGCAGTTCTTC. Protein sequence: CASSGLGPSSYNEQFF.

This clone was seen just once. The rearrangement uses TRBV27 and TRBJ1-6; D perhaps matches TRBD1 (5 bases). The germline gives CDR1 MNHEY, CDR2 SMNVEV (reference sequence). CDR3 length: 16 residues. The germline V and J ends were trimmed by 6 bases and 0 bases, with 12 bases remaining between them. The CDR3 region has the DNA TGTGCCAGCAGGGACCACAGGAGCTCCTATAATTCACCCCTCCACTTT. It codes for CASRDHRSSYNSPLHF.

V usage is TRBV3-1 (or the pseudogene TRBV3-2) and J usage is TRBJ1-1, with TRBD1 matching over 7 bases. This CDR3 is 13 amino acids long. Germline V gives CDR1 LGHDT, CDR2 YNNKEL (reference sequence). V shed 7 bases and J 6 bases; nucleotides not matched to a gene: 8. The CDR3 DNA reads TGTGCCAGCAAATTTAGACAGGGAGCTGAAGCTTTCTTT. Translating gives CASKFRQGAEAFF.

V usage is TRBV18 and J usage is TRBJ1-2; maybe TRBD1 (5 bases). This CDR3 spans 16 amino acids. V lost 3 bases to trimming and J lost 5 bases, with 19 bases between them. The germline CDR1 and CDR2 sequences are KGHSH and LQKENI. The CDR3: CASSPARDGPPYGYTF. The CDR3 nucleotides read TGTGCCAGCTCACCCGCGCGGGACGGGCCCCCGTATGGCTACACCTTC.

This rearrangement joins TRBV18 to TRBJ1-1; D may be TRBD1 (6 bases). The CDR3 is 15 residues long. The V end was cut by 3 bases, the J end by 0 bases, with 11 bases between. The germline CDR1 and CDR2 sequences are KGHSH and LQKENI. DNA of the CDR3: TGTGCCAGCTCACCCGGGACATATATGAACACTGAAGCTTTCTTT. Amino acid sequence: CASSPGTYMNTEAFF.

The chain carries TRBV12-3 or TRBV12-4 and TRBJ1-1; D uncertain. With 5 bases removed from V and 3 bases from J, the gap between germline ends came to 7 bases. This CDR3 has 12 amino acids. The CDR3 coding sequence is TGTGCCAGCAGTCATACGGACACTGAAGCTTTCTTT. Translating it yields CASSHTDTEAFF.

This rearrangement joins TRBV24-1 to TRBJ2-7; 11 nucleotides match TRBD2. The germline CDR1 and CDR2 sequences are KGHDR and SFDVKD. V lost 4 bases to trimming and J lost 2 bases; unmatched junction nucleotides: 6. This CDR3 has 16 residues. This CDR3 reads CATSDPGTSGTYEQYF. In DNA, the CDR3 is TGTGCCACCAGTGACCCCGGGACTAGCGGAACCTACGAGCAGTACTTC.

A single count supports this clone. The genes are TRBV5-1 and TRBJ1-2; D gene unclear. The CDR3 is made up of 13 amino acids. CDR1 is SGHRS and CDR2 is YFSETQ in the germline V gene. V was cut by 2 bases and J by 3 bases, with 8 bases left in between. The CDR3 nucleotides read TGCGCCAGCAGCTTTTCATCGGACTATGGCTACACCTTC. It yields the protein CASSFSSDYGYTF.

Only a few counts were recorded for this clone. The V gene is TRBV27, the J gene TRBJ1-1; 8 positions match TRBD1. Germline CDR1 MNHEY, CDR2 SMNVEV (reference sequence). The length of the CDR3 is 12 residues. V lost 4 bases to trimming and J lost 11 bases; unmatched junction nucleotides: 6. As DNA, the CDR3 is TGTGCCAGCAGTTATCGACAGGGGCAGGCTTTCTTT. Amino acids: CASSYRQGQAFF.

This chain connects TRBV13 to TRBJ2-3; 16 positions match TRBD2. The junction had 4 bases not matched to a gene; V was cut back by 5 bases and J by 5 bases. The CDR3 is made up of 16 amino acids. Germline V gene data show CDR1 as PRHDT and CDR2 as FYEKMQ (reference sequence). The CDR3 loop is CASSPGLAGGGDTQYF. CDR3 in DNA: TGTGCCAGCAGCCCGGGACTAGCGGGAGGGGGAGATACGCAGTATTTT. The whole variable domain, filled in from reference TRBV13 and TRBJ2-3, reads AAGVIQSPRHLIKEKRETATLKCYPIPRHDTVYWYQQGPGQDPQFLISFYEKMQSDKGSIPDRFSAQQFSDYHSELNMSSLELGDSALYFCASSPGLAGGGDTQYFGPGTRLTVL.

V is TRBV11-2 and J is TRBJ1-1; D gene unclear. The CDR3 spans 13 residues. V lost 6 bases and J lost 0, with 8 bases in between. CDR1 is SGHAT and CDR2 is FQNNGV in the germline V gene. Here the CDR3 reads CASSIRLNTEAFF. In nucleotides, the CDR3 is TGTGCCAGCAGTATTCGCTTGAACACTGAAGCTTTCTTT.

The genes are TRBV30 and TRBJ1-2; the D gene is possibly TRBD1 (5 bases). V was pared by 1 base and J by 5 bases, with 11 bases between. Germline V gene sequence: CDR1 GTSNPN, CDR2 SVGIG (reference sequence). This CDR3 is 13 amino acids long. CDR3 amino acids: CAWSEPEGYGYTF. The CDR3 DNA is TGTGCCTGGAGTGAGCCCGAGGGGTATGGCTACACCTTC.

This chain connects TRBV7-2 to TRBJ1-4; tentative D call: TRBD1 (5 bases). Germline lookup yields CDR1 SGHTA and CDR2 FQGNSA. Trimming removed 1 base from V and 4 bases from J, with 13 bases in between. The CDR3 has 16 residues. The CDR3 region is CASSLEPRGFNEKLFF. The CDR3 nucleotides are TGTGCCAGCAGCTTAGAACCACGGGGCTTTAATGAAAAACTGTTTTTT.

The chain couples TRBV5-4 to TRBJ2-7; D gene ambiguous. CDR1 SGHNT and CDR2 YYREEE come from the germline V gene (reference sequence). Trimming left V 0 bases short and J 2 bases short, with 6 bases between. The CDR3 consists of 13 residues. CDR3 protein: CASSLGLTYEQYF. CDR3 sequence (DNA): TGTGCCAGCAGCTTGGGTCTGACCTACGAGCAGTACTTC.

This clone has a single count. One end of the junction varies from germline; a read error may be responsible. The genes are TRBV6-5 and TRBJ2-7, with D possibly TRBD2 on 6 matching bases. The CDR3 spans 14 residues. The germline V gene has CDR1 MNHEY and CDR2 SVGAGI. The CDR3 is CASSRGGTAYKQYF. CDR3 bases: TGTGCCAGCAGTCGGGGCGGGACGGCCTACAAGCAGTACTTC.

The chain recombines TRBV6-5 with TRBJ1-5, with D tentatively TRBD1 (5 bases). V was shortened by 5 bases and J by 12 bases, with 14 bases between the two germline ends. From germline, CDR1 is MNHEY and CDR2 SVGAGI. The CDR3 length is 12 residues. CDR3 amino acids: CASSLIQAHQHF. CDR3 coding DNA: TGTGCCAGCAGTCTGATACAGGCGCACCAGCATTTT.